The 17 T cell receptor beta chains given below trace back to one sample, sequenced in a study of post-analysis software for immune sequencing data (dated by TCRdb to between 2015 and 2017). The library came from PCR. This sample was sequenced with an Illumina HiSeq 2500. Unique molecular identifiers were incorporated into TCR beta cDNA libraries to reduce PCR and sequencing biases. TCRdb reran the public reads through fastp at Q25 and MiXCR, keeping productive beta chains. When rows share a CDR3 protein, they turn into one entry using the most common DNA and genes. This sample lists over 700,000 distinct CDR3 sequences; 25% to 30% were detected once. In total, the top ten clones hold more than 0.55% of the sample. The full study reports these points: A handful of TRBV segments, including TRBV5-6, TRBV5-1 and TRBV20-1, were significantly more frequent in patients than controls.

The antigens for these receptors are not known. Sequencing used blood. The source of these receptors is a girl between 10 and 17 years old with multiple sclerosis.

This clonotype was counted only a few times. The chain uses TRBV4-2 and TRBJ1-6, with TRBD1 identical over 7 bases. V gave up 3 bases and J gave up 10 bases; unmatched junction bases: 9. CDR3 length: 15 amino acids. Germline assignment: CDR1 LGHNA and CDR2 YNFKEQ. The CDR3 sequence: CASSQAPRGGSPLHF. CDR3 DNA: TGTGCCAGCAGCCAGGCCCCCAGGGGGGGGTCACCCCTCCACTTT.

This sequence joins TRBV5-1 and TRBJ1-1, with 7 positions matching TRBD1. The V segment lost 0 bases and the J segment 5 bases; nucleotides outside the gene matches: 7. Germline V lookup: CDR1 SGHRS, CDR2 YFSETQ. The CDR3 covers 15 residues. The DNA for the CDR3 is TGCGCCAGCAGCTTGGTGGCACAGGGGAGTACTGAAGCTTTCTTT. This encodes CASSLVAQGSTEAFF.

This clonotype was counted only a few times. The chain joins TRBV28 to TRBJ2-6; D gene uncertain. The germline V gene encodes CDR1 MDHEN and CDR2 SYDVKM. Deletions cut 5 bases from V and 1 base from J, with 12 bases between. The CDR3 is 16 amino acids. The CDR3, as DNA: TGTGCCAGCAGTCCGCTCGGGCCTTCTGGGGCCAACGTCCTGACTTTC. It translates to CASSPLGPSGANVLTF.

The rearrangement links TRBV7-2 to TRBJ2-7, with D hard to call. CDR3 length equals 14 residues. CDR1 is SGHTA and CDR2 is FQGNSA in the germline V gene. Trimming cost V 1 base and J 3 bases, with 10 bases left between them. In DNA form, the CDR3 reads TGTGCCAGCAGCTTAGGGGCAGTTATCTACGAGCAGTACTTC. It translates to CASSLGAVIYEQYF. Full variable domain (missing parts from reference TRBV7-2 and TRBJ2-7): GAGVSQSPSNKVTEKGKDVELRCDPISGHTALYWYRQSLGQGLEFLIYFQGNSAPDKSGLPSDRFSAERTGGSVSTLTIQRTQQEDSAVYLCASSLGAVIYEQYFGPGTRLTVT.

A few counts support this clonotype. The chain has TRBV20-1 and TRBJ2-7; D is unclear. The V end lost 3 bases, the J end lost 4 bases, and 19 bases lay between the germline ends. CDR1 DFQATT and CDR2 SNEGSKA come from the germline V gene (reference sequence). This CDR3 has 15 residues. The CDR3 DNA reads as TGCAGTGCTAGTTCCCCCAGGATTTTGCATTACGAGCAGTACTTC. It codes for CSASSPRILHYEQYF.

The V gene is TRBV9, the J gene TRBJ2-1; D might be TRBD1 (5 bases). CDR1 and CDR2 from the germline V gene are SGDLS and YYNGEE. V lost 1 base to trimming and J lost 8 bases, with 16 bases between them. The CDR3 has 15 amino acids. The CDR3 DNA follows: TGTGCCAGCAGCGTAACAGGAATAAGTTGGGATGAGCAGTTCTTC. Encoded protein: CASSVTGISWDEQFF.

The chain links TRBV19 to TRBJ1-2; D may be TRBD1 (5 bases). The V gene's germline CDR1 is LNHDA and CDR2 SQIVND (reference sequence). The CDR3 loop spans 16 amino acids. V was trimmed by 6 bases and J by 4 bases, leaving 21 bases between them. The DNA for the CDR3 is TGTGCCAGTAGCACTGACAGAGCCACCGGCACCTATGGCTACACCTTC. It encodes CASSTDRATGTYGYTF.

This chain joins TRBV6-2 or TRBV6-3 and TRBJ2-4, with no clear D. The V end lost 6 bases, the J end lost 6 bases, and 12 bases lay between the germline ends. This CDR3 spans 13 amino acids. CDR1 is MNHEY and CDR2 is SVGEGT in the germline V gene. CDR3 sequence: CASRNTRGNIQYF. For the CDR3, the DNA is TGTGCCAGCAGAAATACACGAGGAAACATTCAGTACTTC.

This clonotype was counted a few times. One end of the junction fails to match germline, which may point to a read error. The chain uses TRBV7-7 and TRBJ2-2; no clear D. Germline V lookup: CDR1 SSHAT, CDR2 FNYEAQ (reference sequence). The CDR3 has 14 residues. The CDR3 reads CASSLSRNTGELFF. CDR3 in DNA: TGTGCTAGCAGCTTATCGCGGAACACCGGGGAGCTGTTTTTT.

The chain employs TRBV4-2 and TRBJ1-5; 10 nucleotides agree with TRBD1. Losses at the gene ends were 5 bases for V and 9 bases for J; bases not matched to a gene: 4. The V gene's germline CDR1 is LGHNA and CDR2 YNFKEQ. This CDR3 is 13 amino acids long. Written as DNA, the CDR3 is TGTGCCAGCAGCTTGGGACAGGGGCGGCCCCAGCATTTT. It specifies CASSLGQGRPQHF.

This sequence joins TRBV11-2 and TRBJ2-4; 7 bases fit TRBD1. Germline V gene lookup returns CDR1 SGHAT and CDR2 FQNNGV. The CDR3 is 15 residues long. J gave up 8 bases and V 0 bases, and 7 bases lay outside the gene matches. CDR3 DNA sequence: TGTGCCAGCAGCTTAGAAGCAGGGGGAATTGACATTCAGTACTTC. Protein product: CASSLEAGGIDIQYF.

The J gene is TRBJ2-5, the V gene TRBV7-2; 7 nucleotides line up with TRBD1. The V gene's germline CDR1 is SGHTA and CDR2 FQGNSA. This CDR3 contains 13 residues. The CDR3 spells CLSTRQGRETQYF. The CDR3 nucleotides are TGTCTTTCTACCCGACAGGGTAGGGAGACCCAGTACTTC.

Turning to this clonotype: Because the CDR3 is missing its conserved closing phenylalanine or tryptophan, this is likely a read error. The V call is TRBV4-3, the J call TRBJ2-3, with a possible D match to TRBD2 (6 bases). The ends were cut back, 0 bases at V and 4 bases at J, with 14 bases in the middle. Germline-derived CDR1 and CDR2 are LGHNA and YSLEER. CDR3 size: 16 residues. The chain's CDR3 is CASSQDPSVRPDTQYS. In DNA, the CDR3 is TGCGCCAGCAGCCAAGACCCTAGCGTGAGACCAGATACGCAGTATTCT.

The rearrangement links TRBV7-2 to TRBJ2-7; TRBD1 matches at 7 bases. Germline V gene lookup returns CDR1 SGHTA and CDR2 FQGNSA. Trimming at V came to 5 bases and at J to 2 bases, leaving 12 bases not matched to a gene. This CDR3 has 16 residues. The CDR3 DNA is TGTGCCAGCAGCCAAAGGCCACGGACAGGTACCTACGAGCAGTACTTC. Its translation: CASSQRPRTGTYEQYF.

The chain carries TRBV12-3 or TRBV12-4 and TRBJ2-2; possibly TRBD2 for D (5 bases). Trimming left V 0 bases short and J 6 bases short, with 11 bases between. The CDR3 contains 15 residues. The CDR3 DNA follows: TGTGCCAGCAGTTTAGCTCGAAACGGGGCCGGGGAGCTGTTTTTT. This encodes CASSLARNGAGELFF.

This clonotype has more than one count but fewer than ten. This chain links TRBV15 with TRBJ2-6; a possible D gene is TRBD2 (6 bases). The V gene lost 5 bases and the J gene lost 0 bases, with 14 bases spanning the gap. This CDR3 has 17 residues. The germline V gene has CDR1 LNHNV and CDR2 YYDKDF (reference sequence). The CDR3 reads CATSLSGVSSGANVLTF. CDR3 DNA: TGTGCCACCAGCCTTAGCGGAGTTAGCTCTGGGGCCAACGTCCTGACTTTC. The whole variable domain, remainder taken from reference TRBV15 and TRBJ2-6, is DAMVIQNPRYQVTQFGKPVTLSCSQTLNHNVMYWYQQKSSQAPKLLFHYYDKDFNNEADTPDNFQSRRPNTSFCFLDIRSPGLGDTAMYLCATSLSGVSSGANVLTFGAGSRLTVL.

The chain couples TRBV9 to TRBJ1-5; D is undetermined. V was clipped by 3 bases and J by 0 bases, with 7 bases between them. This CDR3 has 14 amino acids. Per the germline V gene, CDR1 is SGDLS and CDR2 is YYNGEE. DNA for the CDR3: TGTGCCAGCAGCGACGGGAATAGCAATCAGCCCCAGCATTTT. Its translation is CASSDGNSNQPQHF.